One TCR beta chain is described in this entry. Antigen unknown. There are 14 residues in the CDR3. V dropped 3 bases and J dropped 6 bases, with 14 bases sitting between them. Germline V lookup: CDR1 SGHRS, CDR2 YFSETQ. This entry is derived from a study of cytomegalovirus exposure and HLA in healthy donors. Study in general: Of around 400 genotyped donors, around 80% grouped in the Caucasian-associated ancestry cluster.

Primers included in the PCR were 60 Vbeta and 13 Jbeta primers. The data were produced by immunoSEQ multiplex PCR, yet TCRdb's version contains in-frame clones alone and is incomplete. This table holds about 140,000 clones, roughly 86% found once. Study-wide results and caveats: Cytomegalovirus association was assigned to approximately 180 TCR beta chains. Among the CMV-associated chains, a few were confirmed in vitro as specific for CMV antigens.

The sample taken for sequencing was PBMCs. The clonotype originates from a woman aged 40-49 years in good health and CMV-seronegative. The chain carries TRBV5-1 and TRBJ2-3; perhaps TRBD1 as D (5 bases). The CDR3 DNA reads TGCGCCAGCAGCTGGGGCATGGGCGTGGATACGCAGTATTTT. Amino acids: CASSWGMGVDTQYF. Combining the CDR3 with reference TRBV5-1 and TRBJ2-3 gives the whole variable domain KAGVTQTPRYLIKTRGQQVTLSCSPISGHRSVSWYQQTPGQGLQFLFEYFSETQRNKGNFPGRFSGRQFSNSRSEMNVSTLELGDSALYLCASSWGMGVDTQYFGPGTRLTVL.